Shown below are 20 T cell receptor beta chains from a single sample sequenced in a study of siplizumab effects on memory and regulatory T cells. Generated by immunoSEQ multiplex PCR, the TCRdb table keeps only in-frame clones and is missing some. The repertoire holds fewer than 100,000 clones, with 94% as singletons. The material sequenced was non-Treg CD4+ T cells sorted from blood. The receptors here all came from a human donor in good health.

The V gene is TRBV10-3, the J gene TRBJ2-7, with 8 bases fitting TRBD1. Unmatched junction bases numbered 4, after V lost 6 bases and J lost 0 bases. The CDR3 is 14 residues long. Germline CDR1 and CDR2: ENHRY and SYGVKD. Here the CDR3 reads CAIRDRDTSYEQYF. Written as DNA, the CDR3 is TGTGCCATCAGGGACAGGGACACCTCCTACGAGCAGTACTTC.

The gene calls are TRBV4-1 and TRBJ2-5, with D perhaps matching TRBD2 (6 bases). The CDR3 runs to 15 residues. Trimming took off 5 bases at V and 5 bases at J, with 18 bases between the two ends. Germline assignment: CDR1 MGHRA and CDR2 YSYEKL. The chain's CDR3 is CASSARTILTETQYF. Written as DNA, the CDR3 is TGCGCCAGCAGCGCCCGGACTATTTTAACGGAGACCCAGTACTTC.

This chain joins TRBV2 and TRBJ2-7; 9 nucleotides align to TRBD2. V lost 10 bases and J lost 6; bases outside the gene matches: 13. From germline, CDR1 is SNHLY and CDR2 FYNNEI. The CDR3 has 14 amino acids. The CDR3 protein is CATSPGLARPEQYF. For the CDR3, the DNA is TGTGCCACCTCCCCGGGACTAGCTCGGCCCGAGCAGTACTTC.

CDR3 protein: CASSPGGDGQPQHF. The CDR3 DNA follows: TGCGCCAGCAGCCCAGGTGGGGATGGCCAGCCCCAGCATTTT. The V gene is TRBV5-1, the J gene TRBJ1-5; D remains unclear. CDR3 size: 14 residues. Between the trimmed V and J ends, which lost 4 bases and 7 bases, there was a span of 15 bases. CDR1 and CDR2 (germline): SGHRS, YFSETQ.

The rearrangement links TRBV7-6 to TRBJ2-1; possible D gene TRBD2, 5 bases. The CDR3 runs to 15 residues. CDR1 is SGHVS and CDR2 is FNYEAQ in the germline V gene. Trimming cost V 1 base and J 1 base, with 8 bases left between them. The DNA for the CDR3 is TGTGCCAGCAGCTTAGAGGGAGAGTCCTACAATGAGCAGTTCTTC. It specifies CASSLEGESYNEQFF.

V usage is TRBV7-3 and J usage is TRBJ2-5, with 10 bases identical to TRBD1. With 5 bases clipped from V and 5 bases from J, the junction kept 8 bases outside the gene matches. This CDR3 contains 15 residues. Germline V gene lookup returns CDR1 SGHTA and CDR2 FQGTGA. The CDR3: CASSRQGARSETQYF. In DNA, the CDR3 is TGTGCCAGCAGCAGACAGGGGGCTCGGTCGGAGACCCAGTACTTC.

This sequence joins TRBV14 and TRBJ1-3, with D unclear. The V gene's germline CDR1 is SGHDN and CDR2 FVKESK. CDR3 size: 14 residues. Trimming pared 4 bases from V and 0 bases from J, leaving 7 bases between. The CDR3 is CASSPGFSGNTIYF. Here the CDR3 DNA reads TGTGCCAGCAGCCCCGGGTTCTCTGGAAACACCATATATTTT.

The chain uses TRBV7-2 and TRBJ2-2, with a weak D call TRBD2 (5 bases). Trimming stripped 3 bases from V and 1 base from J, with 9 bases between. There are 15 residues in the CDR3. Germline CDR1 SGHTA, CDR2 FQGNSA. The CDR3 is CASSFGGGNTGELFF. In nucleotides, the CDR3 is TGTGCCAGCAGCTTCGGCGGAGGGAACACCGGGGAGCTGTTTTTT.

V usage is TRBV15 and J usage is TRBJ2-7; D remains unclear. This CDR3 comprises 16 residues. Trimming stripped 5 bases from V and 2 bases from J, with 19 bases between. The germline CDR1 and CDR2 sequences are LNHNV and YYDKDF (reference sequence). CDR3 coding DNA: TGTGCCACCAGCGACCCGGGCGGATACCTGGCCTACGAGCAGTACTTC. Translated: CATSDPGGYLAYEQYF.

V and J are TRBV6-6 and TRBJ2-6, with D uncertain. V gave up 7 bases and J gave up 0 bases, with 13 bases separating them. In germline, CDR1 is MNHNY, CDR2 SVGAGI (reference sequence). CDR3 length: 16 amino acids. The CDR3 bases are TGTGCCAGCACCCACGTCGACGACTCTGGGGCCAACGTCCTGACTTTC. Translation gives CASTHVDDSGANVLTF.

CDR3 DNA sequence: TGTGCCAGCAGCACAGGGACTAACCAAGAGACCCAGTACTTC. It yields the protein CASSTGTNQETQYF. The chain couples TRBV5-4 to TRBJ2-5; the D gene is possibly TRBD2 (7 bases). Between the trimmed V and J ends, which lost 4 bases and 0 bases, there was a span of 10 bases. Germline loops: CDR1 SGHNT, CDR2 YYREEE (reference sequence). The CDR3 loop spans 14 amino acids.

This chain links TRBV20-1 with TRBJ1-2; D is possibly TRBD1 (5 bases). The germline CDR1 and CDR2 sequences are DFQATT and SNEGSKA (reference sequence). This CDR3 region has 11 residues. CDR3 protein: CRAGTDYGYTF. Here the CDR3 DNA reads TGCAGGGCCGGGACTGATTATGGCTACACCTTC.

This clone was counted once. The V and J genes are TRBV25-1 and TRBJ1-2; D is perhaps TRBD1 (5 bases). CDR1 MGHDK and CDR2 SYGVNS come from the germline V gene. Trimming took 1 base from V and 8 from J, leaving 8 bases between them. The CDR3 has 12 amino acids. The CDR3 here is CASSELGTGYTF. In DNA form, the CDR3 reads TGTGCCAGCAGTGAATTGGGGACGGGCTACACCTTC.

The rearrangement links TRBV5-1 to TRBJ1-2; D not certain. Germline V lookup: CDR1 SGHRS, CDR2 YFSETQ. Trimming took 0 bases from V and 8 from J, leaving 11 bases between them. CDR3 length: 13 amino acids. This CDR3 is CASSLDTAIGYTF. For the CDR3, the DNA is TGCGCCAGCAGCTTGGATACGGCGATAGGCTACACCTTC.

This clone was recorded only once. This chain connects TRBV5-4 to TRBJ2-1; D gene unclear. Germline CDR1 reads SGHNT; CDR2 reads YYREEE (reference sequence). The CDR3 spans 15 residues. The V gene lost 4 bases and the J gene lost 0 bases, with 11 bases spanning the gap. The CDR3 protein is CASSPLQDSYNEQFF. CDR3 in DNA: TGTGCCAGCAGCCCCCTCCAAGACTCCTACAATGAGCAGTTCTTC.

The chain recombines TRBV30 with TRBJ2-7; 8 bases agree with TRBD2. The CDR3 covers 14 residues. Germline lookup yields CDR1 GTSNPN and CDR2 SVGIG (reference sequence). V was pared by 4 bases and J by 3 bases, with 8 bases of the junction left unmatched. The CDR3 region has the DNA TGTGCCTGGAAGAAGCGGGAGCCGAACTACGAGCAGTACTTC. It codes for CAWKKREPNYEQYF.

In nucleotides, the CDR3 is TGTGCCAGCAGAGGGACAGGGGAAAACATTCAGTACTTC. Its protein product is CASRGTGENIQYF. The rearrangement links TRBV6-5 to TRBJ2-4, with 10 bases fitting TRBD1. The CDR3 sequence is 13 residues long. V dropped 6 bases and J dropped 5; count of bases not matched to a gene: 1. CDR1 MNHEY and CDR2 SVGAGI come from the germline V gene.

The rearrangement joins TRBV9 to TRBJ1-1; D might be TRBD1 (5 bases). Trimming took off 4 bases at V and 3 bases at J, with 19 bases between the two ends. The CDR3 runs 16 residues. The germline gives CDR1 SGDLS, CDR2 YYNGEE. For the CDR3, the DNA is TGTGCCAGCAGCCCCACCCCCGGGACGGGCTACACTGAAGCTTTCTTT. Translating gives CASSPTPGTGYTEAFF.

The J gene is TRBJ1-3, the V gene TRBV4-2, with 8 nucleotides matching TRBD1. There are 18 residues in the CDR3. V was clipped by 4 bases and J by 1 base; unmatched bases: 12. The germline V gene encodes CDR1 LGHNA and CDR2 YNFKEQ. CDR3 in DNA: TGTGCCAGCAGCCCCCGGACAGGGACGGGAGTGTCTGGAAACACCATATATTTT. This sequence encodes CASSPRTGTGVSGNTIYF.

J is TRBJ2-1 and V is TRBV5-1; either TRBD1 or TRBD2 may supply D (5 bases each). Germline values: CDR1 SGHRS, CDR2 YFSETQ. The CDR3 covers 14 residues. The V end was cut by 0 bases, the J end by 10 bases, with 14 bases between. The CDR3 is CASSLAGTPVEQFF. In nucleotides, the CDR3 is TGCGCCAGCAGCTTGGCCGGGACGCCTGTCGAGCAGTTCTTC.